This T cell receptor beta chain was profiled in a study of cytomegalovirus exposure and HLA in healthy donors. Study-wide findings and caveats: The study designated some 180 TCR beta chains cytomegalovirus-associated.

This CDR3 contains 15 residues. Germline V lookup: CDR1 MNHEY, CDR2 SMNVEV (reference sequence). Trimming removed 5 bases from V and 4 bases from J, with 17 bases in between. In nominal health when sampled, donors likely had unrecorded immune exposures nonetheless. The study ran its PCR with 60 Vbeta and 13 Jbeta primers. Clones were read by immunoSEQ multiplex PCR, and TCRdb kept only the in-frame ones, dropping some. The sample has roughly 77,000 clones; the top ten hold 3% to 4%. Details on this clone: The target antigen is unknown.

The rearrangement joins TRBV27 to TRBJ1-2; no definite D call. Sequenced input: PBMCs. This receptor was taken from a female donor in good health and CMV-seropositive. CDR3 amino acids: CASSPRGGVFYGYTF. Here the CDR3 DNA reads TGTGCCAGCAGTCCCCGGGGAGGCGTTTTCTATGGCTACACCTTC.